This T cell receptor beta chain stems from a study of blood T cell repertoires in COVID-19. Germline loops: CDR1 ENHRY, CDR2 SYGVKD. The CDR3 has 16 residues. V was clipped by 2 bases and J by 4 bases; unmatched bases: 6. Data came from immunoSEQ multiplex PCR; TCRdb stores just in-frame clones and leaves some out. Of approximately 380,000 clones detected, approximately 90% appear once; the ten largest clones hold more than 0.95%. This sequence was found in a woman aged 18-35 years who had recovered from COVID-19. Sequences were obtained from PBMCs or T cells enriched from blood (not recorded which). The V call is TRBV10-3, the J call TRBJ1-2; 11 nucleotides align to TRBD1. As DNA, the CDR3 is TGTGCCATCAGTGAGGGACAGGGGGCGGTCGGCTATGGCTACACCTTC. Translation: CAISEGQGAVGYGYTF.